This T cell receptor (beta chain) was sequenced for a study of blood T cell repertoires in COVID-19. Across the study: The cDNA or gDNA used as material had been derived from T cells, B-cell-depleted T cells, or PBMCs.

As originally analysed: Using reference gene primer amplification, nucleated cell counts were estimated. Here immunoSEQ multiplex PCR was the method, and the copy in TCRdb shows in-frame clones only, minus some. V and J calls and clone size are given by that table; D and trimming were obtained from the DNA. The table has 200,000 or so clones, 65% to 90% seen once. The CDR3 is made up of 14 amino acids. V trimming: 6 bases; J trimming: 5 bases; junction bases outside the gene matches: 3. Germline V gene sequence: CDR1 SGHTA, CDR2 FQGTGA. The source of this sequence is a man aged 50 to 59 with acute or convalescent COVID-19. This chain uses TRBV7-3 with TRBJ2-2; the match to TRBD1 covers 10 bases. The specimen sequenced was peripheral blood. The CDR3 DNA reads TGTGCCAGCAGTCGGACAGGGGGAACCGGGGAGCTGTTTTTT. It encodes CASSRTGGTGELFF.